This TCR beta chain was retrieved from a study of T cells in Graves' hyperthyroidism and ophthalmopathy. Study-wide results and limits: In the analysis, a 13 V-J model separated ophthalmopathy from stable hyperthyroidism.

From RNA transcripts, TCR beta CDR3 regions were amplified. HTBI primers were employed in a first-round RT-PCR of the TCR CDR3. TCRdb itself ran the multiplex PCR reads through MiXCR, one entry per CDR3 protein. In the table there are around 300,000 distinct CDR3 sequences, about an eighth of which are singletons. The CDR3 spans 12 residues. Germline lookup yields CDR1 MNHEY and CDR2 SVGEGT. V dropped 9 bases and J dropped 1 base, with 10 bases sitting between them. Details on this clonotype: No antigen is known for it.

The gene calls are TRBV6-2 or TRBV6-3 and TRBJ2-7; no clear D gene. The sequencing sample was made of blood. The TCR sequence derives from a woman younger than 45 with Graves' hyperthyroidism that later progressed to Graves' ophthalmopathy. The CDR3 sequence: CASGGDSYEQYF. The CDR3 nucleotides read TGTGCCAGTGGCGGCGATTCCTACGAGCAGTACTTC.